This T cell receptor (beta chain) was sequenced during a study of long-term antiretroviral therapy in people with HIV. About the research overall: When the earliest samples were collected, ART was typically delayed until CD4 counts fell.

Per the germline V gene, CDR1 is MNHEY and CDR2 is SVGAGI. This CDR3 comprises 12 residues. Trimming removed 8 bases at V and 0 bases at J, with 7 bases between. Findings and limits, study-wide: Clonal expansions arising prior to ART prevailed in the repertoire at every time point.

Samples were assayed with immunoSEQ v3.0 at survey level. Clones were read by immunoSEQ multiplex PCR, and TCRdb kept only the in-frame ones, dropping some. The table lists around 29,000 clones, approximately 80% of them singletons, with 7.3% in the top ten. This clone was seen more than once but under ten times. Its target is unknown. The clonotype was recovered from a man aged 35-49 years with HIV. The chain couples TRBV6-5 to TRBJ1-1; no firm D call. The sequences come from unsorted PBMCs, collected 0.3 years after starting antiretroviral therapy. CDR3 in DNA: TGTGCCAGCTCTGCCTTGAACACTGAAGCTTTCTTT. This sequence encodes CASSALNTEAFF.